A single sample gave rise to the 31 T cell receptor beta chains below, sequenced in a study of T cells expressing NK-cell markers. TCRdb reanalyzed the 5' RACE reads and collapses them to one entry per CDR3 protein, without DNA. This sample's clone table lists 440,000 or so distinct CDR3 sequences. The material sequenced was blood T cells: a sorted CD56 or NKG2C T cell subset, CD4+ or CD8+ T cells, or bulk PBMC T cells (not recorded which). All receptors derive from a woman aged 18-70 years in good health.

This chain connects TRBV7-2 to TRBJ2-1; the D call from TCRdb, TRBD2, cannot be confirmed without DNA. The CDR3 spans 15 residues. Looked up from germline, CDR1 is SGHTA and CDR2 is FQGNSA. The CDR3 sequence: CASSLGGGGPLEQFF.

This chain links TRBV6-5 with TRBJ2-7; TCRdb lists TRBD1, though no DNA is available to test this call. There are 14 residues in the CDR3. The V gene's germline CDR1 is MNHEY and CDR2 SVGAGI. This CDR3 reads CASSSPGTNYEQYF.

The chain carries TRBV28 and TRBJ2-1. Germline assignment: CDR1 MDHEN and CDR2 SYDVKM. The CDR3 is 13 residues long. The CDR3 spells CASMNGVGNEQFF.

The chain is built from TRBV12-3 or TRBV12-4 and TRBJ2-3; TCRdb designates TRBD2, a call that cannot be tested without DNA. The CDR3 is made up of 11 amino acids. CDR3 region: CASSEEVAQYF.

The chain uses TRBV20-1 and TRBJ2-3; TCRdb designates TRBD2, a call that cannot be tested without DNA. Germline values: CDR1 DFQATT, CDR2 SNEGSKA (reference sequence). This CDR3 is 14 amino acids long. The CDR3 loop reads CSAQAGGLADTQYF.

This sequence joins TRBV5-1 and TRBJ1-1; as DNA is missing, the TRBD1 call by TCRdb cannot be tested. Germline assignment: CDR1 SGHRS and CDR2 YFSETQ. This CDR3 is built from 17 residues. The CDR3 region is CASSLGFGGRGNTEAFF.

V usage is TRBV27 and J usage is TRBJ2-5. CDR1 is MNHEY and CDR2 is SMNVEV in the germline V gene (reference sequence). The CDR3 is 13 amino acids. CDR3 amino acids: CASSLSPRETQYF.

This chain links TRBV20-1 with TRBJ2-1; the TCRdb D gene call, TRBD2, has no DNA to confirm it. The CDR3 is 15 amino acids. Germline V gene lookup returns CDR1 DFQATT and CDR2 SNEGSKA (reference sequence). This CDR3 reads CSARDRVAGGNEQFF.

The rearrangement uses TRBV7-9 and TRBJ2-1; TCRdb's D call, TRBD1, is unchecked because there is no DNA. Germline values: CDR1 SEHNR, CDR2 FQNEAQ (reference sequence). The CDR3 spans 16 residues. CDR3 residues: CASSLVLGQGADEQFF.

The rearrangement joins TRBV5-1 to TRBJ2-5; TCRdb reports TRBD1, a call that lacks DNA to check it against. The CDR3 has 13 residues. CDR1 SGHRS and CDR2 YFSETQ come from the germline V gene. The CDR3 protein is CASSVGPTQTQYF.

This chain uses TRBV29-1 with TRBJ2-1; TCRdb gives TRBD2 as the D gene, but with no DNA this cannot be confirmed. Germline V gene sequence: CDR1 SQVTM, CDR2 ANQGSEA. This CDR3 has 13 amino acids. The CDR3 spells CSVDLSGRNEQFF.

V gene TRBV12-3 or TRBV12-4 combines with J gene TRBJ1-2; TCRdb returns TRBD1, unconfirmable since there is no DNA. This CDR3 region has 13 residues. The CDR3 sequence is CASSFAQGFGYTF.

The V call is TRBV29-1, the J call TRBJ2-6. The CDR3 consists of 12 residues. From germline, CDR1 is SQVTM and CDR2 ANQGSEA. CDR3 residues: CSVISGANVLTF. Variable domain in full (rest from reference TRBV29-1 and TRBJ2-6): SAVISQKPSRDICQRGTSLTIQCQVDSQVTMMFWYRQQPGQSLTLIATANQGSEATYESGFVIDKFPISRPNLTFSTLTVSNMSPEDSSIYLCSVISGANVLTFGAGSRLTVL.

The chain uses TRBV12-3 or TRBV12-4 and TRBJ2-1. The CDR3 is made up of 12 amino acids. Here the CDR3 reads CASSLGLPEQFF.

The chain links TRBV20-1 to TRBJ1-1; TCRdb lists TRBD1, though no DNA is available to test this call. CDR1 is DFQATT and CDR2 is SNEGSKA in the germline V gene (reference sequence). This CDR3 has 13 residues. This CDR3 reads CSADSKTRTEAFF.

The rearrangement links TRBV7-9 to TRBJ2-2; TCRdb outputs TRBD1, but without DNA this stays unchecked. The germline V gene has CDR1 SEHNR and CDR2 FQNEAQ (reference sequence). This CDR3 has 16 residues. The CDR3 spells CASSLRGGQLTGELFF.

CDR3 sequence reads: CAWTSVTDTQYF. The rearrangement joins TRBV30 to TRBJ2-3. The germline CDR1 and CDR2 sequences are GTSNPN and SVGIG (reference sequence). This CDR3 contains 12 residues.

J is TRBJ1-1 and V is TRBV7-9; with no DNA, the TCRdb D assignment of TRBD1 cannot be verified. Germline V gene sequence: CDR1 SEHNR, CDR2 FQNEAQ (reference sequence). The CDR3 is 15 residues long. The CDR3 loop reads CASSKTGGSVTEAFF.

J is TRBJ2-1 and V is TRBV7-9; TCRdb's assignment of TRBD1 cannot be checked, as there is no DNA. Germline V gene sequence: CDR1 SEHNR, CDR2 FQNEAQ (reference sequence). The CDR3 totals 15 residues. The CDR3 sequence: CASSQTGQGLGEQFF.

The rearrangement links TRBV24-1 to TRBJ1-5; the D gene TCRdb calls, TRBD1, cannot be checked with no DNA. CDR3 size: 14 residues. Germline loops: CDR1 KGHDR, CDR2 SFDVKD. CDR3 residues: CATSDPGGNQPQHF.

This chain joins TRBV20-1 and TRBJ2-1. Germline V gene lookup returns CDR1 DFQATT and CDR2 SNEGSKA (reference sequence). The CDR3 length is 11 residues. The CDR3 protein is CSATLLNEQFF.

The CDR3: CASSHSGVSDTQYF. The gene calls are TRBV12-3 or TRBV12-4 and TRBJ2-3; without DNA, the TCRdb call of TRBD1 cannot be checked. The CDR3 contains 14 residues.

The V gene is TRBV28, the J gene TRBJ2-1; no DNA is available, so the TRBD1 call from TCRdb remains unchecked. There are 15 residues in the CDR3. Germline assignment: CDR1 MDHEN and CDR2 SYDVKM. Here the CDR3 reads CASSSPQGLGNEQFF.

V is TRBV29-1 and J is TRBJ2-1; TCRdb's D call of TRBD1 is untestable without DNA. The germline V gene encodes CDR1 SQVTM and CDR2 ANQGSEA. The CDR3 is 14 amino acids. The CDR3 loop is CSVSSGARYNEQFF.

This chain uses TRBV11-2 with TRBJ2-2; TCRdb calls TRBD1, which cannot be checked without DNA. Germline V lookup: CDR1 SGHAT, CDR2 FQNNGV. The CDR3 is made up of 14 amino acids. CDR3 in amino acids: CASIPGVNTGELFF.

V gene TRBV11-2 combines with J gene TRBJ2-2; the D call of TRBD2 rests on TCRdb alone, since no DNA is present to check it. Germline CDR1 SGHAT, CDR2 FQNNGV. The CDR3 covers 14 residues. The CDR3 sequence is CTSSLSSNTGELFF.

This rearrangement joins TRBV28 to TRBJ2-1; with no DNA, the TCRdb D assignment of TRBD2 cannot be verified. The CDR3 is 15 amino acids. From germline, CDR1 is MDHEN and CDR2 SYDVKM. CDR3 amino acids: CASSFLASGGHEQFF.

J is TRBJ2-1 and V is TRBV7-3; TCRdb gives TRBD2 as the D gene, but with no DNA this cannot be confirmed. The CDR3 runs 15 residues. The V gene's germline CDR1 is SGHTA and CDR2 FQGTGA. The CDR3 region is CASSFGSGDYNEQFF.

V gene TRBV14 combines with J gene TRBJ2-7; the TRBD2 assignment by TCRdb is unverifiable without DNA. This CDR3 spans 14 amino acids. Per the germline V gene, CDR1 is SGHDN and CDR2 is FVKESK. The CDR3 loop reads CASSQEILDYEQYF.

V usage is TRBV29-1 and J usage is TRBJ2-1; TCRdb returns TRBD2, unconfirmable since there is no DNA. This CDR3 region has 14 residues. The V gene's germline CDR1 is SQVTM and CDR2 ANQGSEA. CDR3 in amino acids: CSVDDLAGVNEQFF.

This sequence joins TRBV12-3 or TRBV12-4 and TRBJ1-2; TCRdb gives TRBD1 as the D gene, but with no DNA this cannot be confirmed. The CDR3 loop spans 15 amino acids. CDR3: CASSLAQGVNYGYTF.